This T cell receptor (beta chain) was captured by sequencing in a study of cytomegalovirus exposure and HLA in healthy donors. J lost 5 bases, V lost 5 bases, and 10 bases had no gene match. Per germline, CDR1 SEHNR and CDR2 FQNEAQ (reference sequence). The CDR3 covers 16 residues. This PCR relied on a set of 60 Vbeta primers and 13 Jbeta primers. TCRdb's copy holds only in-frame clones and misses some; the assay was immunoSEQ multiplex PCR. The sample holds some 41,000 clones. Material for sequencing was PBMCs. This sequence joins TRBV7-9 and TRBJ2-1; 9 nucleotides agree with TRBD2. This TCR came from a man aged 30 to 45 in good health and CMV-seronegative. The CDR3 region has the DNA TGTGCCAGCAGCCCACAGCTTAGCGGGGGAGACAATGAGCAGTTCTTC. Amino acids: CASSPQLSGGDNEQFF.